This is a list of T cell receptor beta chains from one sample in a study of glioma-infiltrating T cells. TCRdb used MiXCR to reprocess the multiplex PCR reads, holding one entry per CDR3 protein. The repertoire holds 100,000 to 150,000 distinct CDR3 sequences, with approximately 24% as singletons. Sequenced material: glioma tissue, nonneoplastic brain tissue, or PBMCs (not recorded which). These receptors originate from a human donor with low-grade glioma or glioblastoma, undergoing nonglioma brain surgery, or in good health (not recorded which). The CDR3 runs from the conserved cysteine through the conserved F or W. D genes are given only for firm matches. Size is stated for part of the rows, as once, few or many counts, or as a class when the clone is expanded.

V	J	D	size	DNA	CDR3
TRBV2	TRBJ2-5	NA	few	TGTGCCAGCAGTGATCAAGGGGTGCAAGAGACCCAGTACTTC	CASSDQGVQETQYF
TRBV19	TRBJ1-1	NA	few	TGTGCCAGTAGTACCCCGAGGGGGGGGCGCACTGAAGCTTTCTTT	CASSTPRGGRTEAFF
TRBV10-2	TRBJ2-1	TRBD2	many	TGCGCCGGGAGGATTAGCGGGGAAAATGAGCAGTTCTTC	CAGRISGENEQFF
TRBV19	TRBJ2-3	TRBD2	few	TGTGCCAGTACCAGGGAGCGGGGGGGCATCTACACAGATACGCAGTATTTT	CASTRERGGIYTDTQYF
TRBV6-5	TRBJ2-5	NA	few	TGTGCCAGCAGTGAAGGCCAGGGCGGGACCCAGTACTTC	CASSEGQGGTQYF
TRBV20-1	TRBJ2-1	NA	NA	TGCAGTGGTCGGGAAAGTTCCTACAATGAGCAGTTCTTC	CSGRESSYNEQFF
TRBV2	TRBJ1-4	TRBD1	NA	TGTGCCAGCAGTGACCTGGACAGGCCAGAAAATGAAAAACTGTTTTTT	CASSDLDRPENEKLFF
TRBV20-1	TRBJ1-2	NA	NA	TGCAGTGCTAGCTCATGGACAGCAACTAACTATGGCTACACCTTC	CSASSWTATNYGYTF
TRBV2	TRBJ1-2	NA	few	TGTGCCAGCGGGGGAGGTTATGGCTACACCTTC	CASGGGYGYTF
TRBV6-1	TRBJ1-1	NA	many	TGTGCCAGCAGTTTCGACGGGAACACTGAAGCTTTCTTT	CASSFDGNTEAFF
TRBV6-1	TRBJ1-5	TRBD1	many	TGTGCCAGCGGCAGTACAGGGGGCGGACAGCCCCAGCATTTT	CASGSTGGGQPQHF
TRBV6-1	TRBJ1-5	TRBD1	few	TGTGCCAGCAGTTTGGACAGGGGGCCGACCAGGCCCCAGCATTTT	CASSLDRGPTRPQHF
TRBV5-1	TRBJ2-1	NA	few	TGCGCCAGCAGCTTGAGGGGGGCGAGATCCTACAATGAGCAGTTCTTC	CASSLRGARSYNEQFF
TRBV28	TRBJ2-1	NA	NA	TGTGCCAGCAGTTTATGGGGGCCTCTGAATGAGCAGTTCTTC	CASSLWGPLNEQFF
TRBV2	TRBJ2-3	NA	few	TGTGCCTCTACGAGGGATTACTCCGAAGATACGCAGTATTTT	CASTRDYSEDTQYF
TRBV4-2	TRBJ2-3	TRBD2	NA	TGTGCCAGCAGCCAAGATCCCCCGGCTGCGGGGGGTCCAGATACGCAGTATTTT	CASSQDPPAAGGPDTQYF
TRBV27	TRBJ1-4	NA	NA	TGTGCCAGCAGTTTAGTCGGGGGGCAGGTTAATGAAAAACTGTTTTTT	CASSLVGGQVNEKLFF
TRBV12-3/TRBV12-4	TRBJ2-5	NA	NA	TGTGCCAGCAGCCTACGTTCCGGAGGACCCCAGTACTTC	CASSLRSGGPQYF
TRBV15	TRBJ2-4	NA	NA	TGTGCCACCAGCAGACTTAGACAGGGAGGGGACAAAAACATTCAGTACTTC	CATSRLRQGGDKNIQYF
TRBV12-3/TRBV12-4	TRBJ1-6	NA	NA	TGTGCCAGCACAGGGGACGAAGCTTTTTCACCCCTCCACTTT	CASTGDEAFSPLHF
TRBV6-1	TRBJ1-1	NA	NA	TGTGCCAGCACCGAAGGTTGGCGAATGAACACTGAAGCTTTCTTT	CASTEGWRMNTEAFF
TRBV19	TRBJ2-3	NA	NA	TGTGCCAGTAGTCCTCTATCAGATACGCAGTATTTT	CASSPLSDTQYF
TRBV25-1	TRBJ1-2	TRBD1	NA	TGTGCCAGCAGTGGCAGGGGGCTTAACTATGGCTACACCTTC	CASSGRGLNYGYTF
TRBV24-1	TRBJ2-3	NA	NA	TGTGCCACCAGTGATTCTTCGAGGGGGGGGACAGATACGCAGTATTTT	CATSDSSRGGTDTQYF
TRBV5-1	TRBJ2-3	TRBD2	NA	TGCGCCAGCAGCTTATCCAGCGGGGGTGATACGCAGTATTTT	CASSLSSGGDTQYF
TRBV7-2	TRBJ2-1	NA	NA	TGTGCCAGCAGCTCCCCCCCTTGGAGAGGACACAATGAGCAGTTCTTC	CASSSPPWRGHNEQFF
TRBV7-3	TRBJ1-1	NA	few	TGTGCCAGCAGCTCCCGGGACTTAGGGAACACTGAAGCTTTCTTT	CASSSRDLGNTEAFF
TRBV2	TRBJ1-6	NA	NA	TGTGCCAGCAGTGAAGATGTCTCCTATAATTCACCCCTCCACTTT	CASSEDVSYNSPLHF
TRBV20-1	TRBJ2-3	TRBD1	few	TGCAGTGCTAGAGAGTGGGGGACAGGCACAGATACGCAGTATTTT	CSAREWGTGTDTQYF
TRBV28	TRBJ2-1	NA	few	TGTGCCAGCAGCCTAGAGGGTATCGACAGAGACAATGAGCAGTTCTTC	CASSLEGIDRDNEQFF
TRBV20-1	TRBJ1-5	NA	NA	TGCAGTGCTAGGAGCGATAGCAATCAGCCCCAGCATTTT	CSARSDSNQPQHF
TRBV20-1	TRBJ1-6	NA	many	TGCAGTGCTAGAGAGACAGGTTCTTCATCACCCCTCCACTTT	CSARETGSSSPLHF
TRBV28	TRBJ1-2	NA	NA	TGTGCCAGTGGCCGGGCCTCTCGGGGCTATGGCTACACCTTC	CASGRASRGYGYTF
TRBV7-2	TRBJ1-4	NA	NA	TGTGCCAGCAGCTACACACCCAGGTCCACTAATGAAAAACTGTTTTTT	CASSYTPRSTNEKLFF
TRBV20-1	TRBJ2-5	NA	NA	TGCAGTGCTCAGCTTTGGGTAGCCGCGGGGACCCAGTACTTC	CSAQLWVAAGTQYF
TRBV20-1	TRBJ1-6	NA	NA	TGCAGTGCCTCGGACCCCGCGGGTAATTCACCCCTCCACTTT	CSASDPAGNSPLHF
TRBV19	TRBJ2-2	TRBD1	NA	TGTGCCAGTAACTCGCAGGGGGCGAGGAACGGGGAGCTGTTTTTT	CASNSQGARNGELFF